This T cell receptor (beta chain) was captured by sequencing in a study of blood T cells in healthy people across ages. Overall study: Per two T cells, about one barcoded beta molecule was captured through template switching.

Ten milliliters of peripheral blood were drawn from each donor into EDTA-treated tubes. A second PCR of 7 to 11 cycles used a sample-barcoded 5' primer and a J-beta primer mix. Each cDNA molecule carried a tag from a template-switch adaptor that contained 12 random nucleotides. TCRdb re-called the 5' RACE reads through MiXCR, storing one row per CDR3 protein. Of 700,000 to 1,000,000 distinct CDR3 sequences in the sample, 44% were seen once. Germline assignment: CDR1 SGDLS and CDR2 YYNGEE. The V end was cut by 0 bases, the J end by 4 bases, with 12 bases between. The CDR3 contains 15 residues. This TCR was recovered from a man aged 60 to 75 in good health. Material: blood. The chain is built from TRBV9 and TRBJ2-3; D gene uncertain. The CDR3: CASSVGSRNPDTQYF. In DNA form, the CDR3 reads TGTGCCAGCAGCGTAGGCAGTAGGAACCCAGATACGCAGTATTTT.